This passage covers 2 T cell receptor beta chains from one sample sequenced in a study of PD-1 blockade in classical Hodgkin lymphoma. Clones were sequenced by immunoSEQ multiplex PCR, and TCRdb holds only the in-frame ones, with some missing. The sample has approximately 21,000 clones, 68% seen once. Each of the patients experienced relapse following autologous stem cell transplantation, and their brentuximab vedotin exposure differed. Sequencing was performed on peripheral blood mononuclear cells (PBMCs), taken at baseline. The receptors were sampled from a human donor with classical Hodgkin lymphoma.

This clone came up once. The chain carries TRBV21-1 and TRBJ2-5; the table assigns TRBD1, which was not confirmed against the DNA. TRBV21-1 is a recognized pseudogene. The CDR3 is made up of 14 amino acids. CDR3 loop: CASRVDRGRETQYF. CDR3 DNA: TGTGCCAGCAGGGTCGACAGGGGTCGGGAGACCCAGTACTTC.

This clone is deemed medium-sized. The V call is TRBV4-1, the J call TRBJ2-6; D perhaps matches TRBD2 (6 bases). CDR3 length equals 17 residues. Germline CDR1 MGHRA, CDR2 YSYEKL. The ends were cut back, 3 bases at V and 3 bases at J, with 15 bases in the middle. CDR3: CASSHTYGTFGANVLTF. The CDR3 nucleotides read TGCGCCAGCAGCCACACCTACGGGACTTTTGGGGCCAACGTCCTGACTTTC.